This record covers a single T cell receptor (beta chain). The data were obtained in a study of blood T cell repertoires in COVID-19. Study-level background: Acute and convalescent COVID-19 specimens originated in the United States, Italy and Spain.

Produced via immunoSEQ multiplex PCR; TCRdb's table is partial and in-frame only. The sample holds about 440,000 clones, approximately 88% seen once. Patients of the Seattle cohort, enrolled during active infection, were followed longitudinally. The sequence derives from a woman aged 45 to 65 with COVID-19, enrolled during active disease. Sample: peripheral blood.

The CDR3 here is CASSYLGELFF. For the CDR3, the DNA is TGTGCCAGCAGTTATCTAGGGGAGCTGTTTTTT. This chain joins TRBV6-5 and TRBJ2-2, with D uncertain. V dropped 3 bases and J dropped 8 bases, with 4 bases sitting between them. This CDR3 region has 11 residues. Germline CDR1 is MNHEY and CDR2 is SVGAGI.